Described below is a single T cell receptor beta chain sequence and its context. The data belong to a study of blood T cell repertoires in COVID-19. Across the whole study: Samples representing acute and convalescent COVID-19 were sourced from the United States, Italy and Spain. The analysed material was cDNA or gDNA that came from T cells, B-cell-depleted T cells, or PBMCs.

The V end lost 2 bases, the J end lost 3 bases, and 11 bases lay between the germline ends. This CDR3 comprises 14 residues. Germline CDR1 and CDR2: LGHDT and YNNKEL (reference sequence). Study processing details: Quantification of nucleated cells was approximated via reference gene primer amplification. The table came from immunoSEQ multiplex PCR; TCRdb's copy has only in-frame clones and leaves some out. V and J calls and clone size come straight from that table; D and trimming were deduced from the DNA. The table includes around 130,000 clones, about 74% detected once. This receptor was taken from a human donor in a cohort sampled during active COVID-19. The specimen sequenced was peripheral blood. The chain links TRBV3-1 (or the pseudogene TRBV3-2) to TRBJ2-7; TRBD1 might be the D (6 bases). The DNA of the CDR3 is TGTGCCAGCAGCCAATATAGGGGGAACTACGAGCAGTACTTC. Translation: CASSQYRGNYEQYF.